The text below deals with one T cell receptor beta chain. The data originate from a study of blood T cells in healthy people across ages. A sample-barcoded 5' primer and a J-beta primer mix were used in a second PCR of roughly 6 to 11 cycles. One entry per CDR3 protein results from TCRdb running MiXCR on the 5' RACE reads. The sample includes more than 650,000 distinct CDR3 sequences, 22% of them seen just once. V was clipped by 1 base and J by 4 bases; unmatched bases: 4. Germline V gives CDR1 DFQATT, CDR2 SNEGSKA (reference sequence). The CDR3 is 14 residues long. Sequenced input: blood. V and J are TRBV20-1 and TRBJ2-7; 10 bases are a match to TRBD1. The TCR was taken from a man between 65 and 85 years old in good health. Written as DNA, the CDR3 is TGCAGTGCTAGAGCCGGACAGGGGGAGTACGAGCAGTACTTC. Its translation is CSARAGQGEYEQYF.